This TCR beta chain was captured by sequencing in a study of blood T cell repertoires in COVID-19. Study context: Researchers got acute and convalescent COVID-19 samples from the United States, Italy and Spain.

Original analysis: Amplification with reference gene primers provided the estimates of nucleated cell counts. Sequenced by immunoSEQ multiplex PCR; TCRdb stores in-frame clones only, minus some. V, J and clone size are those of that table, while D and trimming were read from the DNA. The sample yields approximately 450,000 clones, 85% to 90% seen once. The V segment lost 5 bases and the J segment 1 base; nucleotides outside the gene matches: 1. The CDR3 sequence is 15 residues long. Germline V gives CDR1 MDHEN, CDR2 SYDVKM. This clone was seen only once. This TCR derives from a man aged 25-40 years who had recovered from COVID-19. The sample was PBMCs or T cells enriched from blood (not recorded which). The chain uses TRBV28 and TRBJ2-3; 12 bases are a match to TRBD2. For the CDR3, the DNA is TGTGCCAGCAGTGGGACTAGCGGGCGCACAGATACGCAGTATTTT. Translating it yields CASSGTSGRTDTQYF.